Following are 6 T cell receptor beta chains from one sample sequenced in a study of shared clonotypes between healthy human individuals. The protocol was immunoSEQ multiplex PCR, while the TCRdb copy is restricted to in-frame clones and leaves out a portion. The sample lists some 1.4 million clones; 96% were seen once. The sample was naive CD4+ T cells sorted from blood. Sample subset: CD45RA+ positively selected. These receptors all come from a man aged 25 to 40 in good health.

This clone is a singleton in its sample. This chain uses TRBV6-5 with TRBJ1-3, with D unclear. From germline, CDR1 is MNHEY and CDR2 SVGAGI. CDR3 length: 13 amino acids. The V gene lost 10 bases and the J gene lost 3 bases, with 13 bases spanning the gap. The CDR3 here is CATQTALGNTIYF. The CDR3 nucleotides read TGTGCCACCCAGACTGCGCTTGGAAACACCATATATTTT.

The chain has TRBV5-8 and TRBJ1-1, with D unresolved. CDR1 SGHTS and CDR2 YDEGEE come from the germline V gene. V was shortened by 2 bases and J by 10 bases, with 12 bases between the two germline ends. The CDR3 runs to 12 residues. For the CDR3, the DNA is TGTGCCAGCAGCTTTCTGCTGTACGGAGCTTTCTTT. Amino acid sequence: CASSFLLYGAFF.

The chain couples TRBV29-1 to TRBJ2-1; 10 nucleotides align to TRBD1. This CDR3 comprises 14 residues. V trimming: 3 bases; J trimming: 9 bases; junction bases outside the gene matches: 8. Germline V gene sequence: CDR1 SQVTM, CDR2 ANQGSEA. The CDR3 bases are TGCAGCGTTGATTTGAGACAGGGGGCATTTGAGCAGTTCTTC. This translates into CSVDLRQGAFEQFF.

The chain links TRBV7-2 to TRBJ2-7; 13 bases match TRBD2. V gave up 3 bases and J gave up 0 bases; unmatched junction bases: 5. This CDR3 comprises 17 residues. CDR1 and CDR2 (germline): SGHTA, FQGNSA. The CDR3 sequence is CASSFRTSGSYSYEQYF. The CDR3 bases are TGTGCCAGCAGCTTCCGGACTAGCGGGAGCTACTCCTACGAGCAGTACTTC.

The genes are TRBV9 and TRBJ1-4; 8 bases map to TRBD1. The CDR3 has 21 amino acids. Trimming at V came to 5 bases and at J to 3 bases, leaving 24 bases not matched to a gene. Per germline, CDR1 SGDLS and CDR2 YYNGEE. Written as DNA, the CDR3 is TGTGCCAGCAGGGAGCCAAGAGGACAGGGATTTAGCTCGATTGCTAATGAAAAACTGTTTTTT. Its protein product is CASREPRGQGFSSIANEKLFF.

V is TRBV5-1 and J is TRBJ2-2; D could derive from TRBD1 or TRBD2 (5 bases each). Germline V gene sequence: CDR1 SGHRS, CDR2 YFSETQ. CDR3 length equals 14 residues. V lost 0 bases to trimming and J lost 5 bases, with 8 bases between them. The CDR3 nucleotides read TGCGCCAGCAGCTTGGCAGGGAGAACCGGGGAGCTGTTTTTT. This codes for CASSLAGRTGELFF.